Only a few counts were recorded for the clone carrying this T cell receptor beta chain. Its antigen is not known. The sample comes from a study of T-cell memory formation after mild COVID-19. Study-wide results and limits: Cross-reactive memory apparently joined, as some responding clones appeared in pre-infection memory.

TCRdb reprocessed the 5' RACE reads with MiXCR, giving one entry per CDR3 protein. The data show under 300,000 distinct CDR3 sequences, roughly 8% seen once. This TCR came from a man younger than 35 who had mild COVID-19 (a few samples of this study predate the infection). Cell type and time point are not known. The source material was PBMCs or a T cell subset sorted from them (not recorded which).

CDR3 bases: TGTGCCAGTACCGCCCGGACTGAGCAGTTCTTC. This gives the protein CASTARTEQFF. The J gene is TRBJ2-1, the V gene TRBV6-2 or TRBV6-3; D is uncertain. Germline-derived CDR1 and CDR2 are MNHEY and SVGEGT. V dropped 9 bases and J dropped 9 bases, with 12 bases sitting between them. There are 11 residues in the CDR3.